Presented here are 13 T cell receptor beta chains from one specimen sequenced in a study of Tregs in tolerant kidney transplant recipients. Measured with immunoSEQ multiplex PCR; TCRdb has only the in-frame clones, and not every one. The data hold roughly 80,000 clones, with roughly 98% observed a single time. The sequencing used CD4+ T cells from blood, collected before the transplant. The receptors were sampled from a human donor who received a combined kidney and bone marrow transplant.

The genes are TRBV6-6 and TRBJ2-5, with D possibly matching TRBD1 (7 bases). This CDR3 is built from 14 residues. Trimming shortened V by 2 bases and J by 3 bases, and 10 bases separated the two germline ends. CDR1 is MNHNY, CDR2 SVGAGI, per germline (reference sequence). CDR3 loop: CASSYRGTEETQYF. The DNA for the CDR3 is TGTGCCAGCAGTTACCGCGGGACAGAAGAGACCCAGTACTTC.

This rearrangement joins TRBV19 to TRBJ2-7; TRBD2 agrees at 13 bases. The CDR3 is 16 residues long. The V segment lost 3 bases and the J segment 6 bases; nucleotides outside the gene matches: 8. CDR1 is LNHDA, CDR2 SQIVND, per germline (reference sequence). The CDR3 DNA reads TGTGCCAGTAGTATCCTAACTAGCGGGAGGGCCTCCGAGCAGTACTTC. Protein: CASSILTSGRASEQYF.

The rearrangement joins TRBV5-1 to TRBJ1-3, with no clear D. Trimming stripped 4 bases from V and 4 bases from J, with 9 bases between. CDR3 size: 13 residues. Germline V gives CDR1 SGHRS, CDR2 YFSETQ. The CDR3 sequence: CASSPGVGNTIYF. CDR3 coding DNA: TGCGCCAGCAGCCCCGGGGTCGGAAACACCATATATTTT.

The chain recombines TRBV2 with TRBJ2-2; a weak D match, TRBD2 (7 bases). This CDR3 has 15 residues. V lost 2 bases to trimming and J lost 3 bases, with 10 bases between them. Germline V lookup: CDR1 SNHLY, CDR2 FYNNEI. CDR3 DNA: TGTGCCAGCAGTGAACGGGGGGCGGACACCGGGGAGCTGTTTTTT. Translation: CASSERGADTGELFF.

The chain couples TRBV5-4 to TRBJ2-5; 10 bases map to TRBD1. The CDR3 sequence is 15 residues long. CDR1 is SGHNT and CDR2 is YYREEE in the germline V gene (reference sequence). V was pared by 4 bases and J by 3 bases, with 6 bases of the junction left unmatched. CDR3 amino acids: CASSTRDRGEETQYF. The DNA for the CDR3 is TGTGCCAGCAGCACCCGGGACAGGGGCGAAGAGACCCAGTACTTC.

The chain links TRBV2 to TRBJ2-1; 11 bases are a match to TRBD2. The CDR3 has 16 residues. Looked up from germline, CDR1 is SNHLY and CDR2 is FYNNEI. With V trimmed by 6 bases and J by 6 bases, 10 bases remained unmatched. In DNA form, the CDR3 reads TGTGCCAGCAGAGAAAAACCGGGACTAGCGGTCAATGAGCAGTTCTTC. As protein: CASREKPGLAVNEQFF. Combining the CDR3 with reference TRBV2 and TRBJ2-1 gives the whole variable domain EPEVTQTPSHQVTQMGQEVILRCVPISNHLYFYWYRQILGQKVEFLVSFYNNEISEKSEIFDDQFSVERPDGSNFTLKIRSTKLEDSAMYFCASREKPGLAVNEQFFGPGTRLTVL.

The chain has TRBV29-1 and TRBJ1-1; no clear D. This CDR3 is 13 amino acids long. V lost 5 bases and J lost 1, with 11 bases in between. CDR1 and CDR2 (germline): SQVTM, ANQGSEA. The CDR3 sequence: CSVLPHRNTEAFF. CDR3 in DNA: TGCAGCGTTCTCCCCCATAGGAACACTGAAGCTTTCTTT. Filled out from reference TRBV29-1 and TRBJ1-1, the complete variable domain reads SAVISQKPSRDICQRGTSLTIQCQVDSQVTMMFWYRQQPGQSLTLIATANQGSEATYESGFVIDKFPISRPNLTFSTLTVSNMSPEDSSIYLCSVLPHRNTEAFFGQGTRLTVV.

Written as DNA, the CDR3 is TGTGCCAGCAGTGACCTAGCGGGGGGGCCCAGGTCTGACATTCAGTACTTC. Translating gives CASSDLAGGPRSDIQYF. The chain is built from TRBV25-1 and TRBJ2-4; 12 bases are shared with TRBD2. Germline lookup yields CDR1 MGHDK and CDR2 SYGVNS. V lost 3 bases to trimming and J lost 8 bases; unmatched junction nucleotides: 11. CDR3 length equals 17 residues.

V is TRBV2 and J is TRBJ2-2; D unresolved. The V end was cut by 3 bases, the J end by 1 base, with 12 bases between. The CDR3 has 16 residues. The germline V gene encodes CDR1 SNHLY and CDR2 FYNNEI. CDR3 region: CASSEQVYRNTGELFF. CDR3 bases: TGTGCCAGCAGTGAGCAAGTGTATAGGAACACCGGGGAGCTGTTTTTT. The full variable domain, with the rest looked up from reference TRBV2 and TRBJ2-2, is EPEVTQTPSHQVTQMGQEVILRCVPISNHLYFYWYRQILGQKVEFLVSFYNNEISEKSEIFDDQFSVERPDGSNFTLKIRSTKLEDSAMYFCASSEQVYRNTGELFFGEGSRLTVL.

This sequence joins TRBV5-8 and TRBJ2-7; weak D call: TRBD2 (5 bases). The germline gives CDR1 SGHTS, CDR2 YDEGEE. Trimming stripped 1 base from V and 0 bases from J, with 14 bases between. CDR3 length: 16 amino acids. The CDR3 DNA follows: TGTGCCAGCAGCTTGTCTAGGACGGGGATCTCCTACGAGCAGTACTTC. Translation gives CASSLSRTGISYEQYF.

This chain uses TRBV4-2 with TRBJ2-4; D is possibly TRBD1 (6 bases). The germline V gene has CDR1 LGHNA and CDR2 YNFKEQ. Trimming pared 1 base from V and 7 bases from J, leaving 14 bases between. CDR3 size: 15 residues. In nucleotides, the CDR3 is TGTGCCAGCAGCCAAGTGGGTCAGGGGTTGAACATTCAGTACTTC. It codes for CASSQVGQGLNIQYF.

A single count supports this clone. The CDR3 is CASSYLAGAGGELFF. DNA for the CDR3: TGTGCCAGCAGCTATTTGGCGGGGGCAGGCGGGGAGCTGTTTTTT. The chain uses TRBV7-2 and TRBJ2-2, with a weak D call TRBD2 (7 bases). Germline V gene sequence: CDR1 SGHTA, CDR2 FQGNSA. Trimming removed 4 bases from V and 7 bases from J, with 16 bases in between. The CDR3 runs to 15 residues.

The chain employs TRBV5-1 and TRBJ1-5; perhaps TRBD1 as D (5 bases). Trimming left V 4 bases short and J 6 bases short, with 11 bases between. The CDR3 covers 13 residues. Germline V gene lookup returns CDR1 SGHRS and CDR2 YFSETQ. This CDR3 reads CASSGGEGQPQHF. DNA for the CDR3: TGCGCCAGCAGCGGGGGGGAGGGTCAGCCCCAGCATTTT.